This is a list of T cell receptor beta chains from one sample in a study of vaccination and CD4 T cells after COVID-19. No antigen has been assigned to these receptors. Each CDR3 protein gets one entry after TCRdb re-called the PCR reads with MiXCR. The table records under 25,000 distinct CDR3 sequences, 54% of them present only once. The sample was CD4+ T cells from blood, cultured in vitro. These receptors were collected from a human donor who had recovered from COVID-19. Both conserved end residues are part of each CDR3. The order of the fields is V gene, J gene, D gene, clone size, CDR3 protein, CDR3 DNA. The D gene is left open where the match is weak. Size is omitted from some rows. Given values are once, few, many or a class for expanded clones.

>TRBV6-5|TRBJ1-2|TRBD1|few
CASSYSGTVYGYTF
TGTGCCAGCAGTTACTCTGGGACAGTCTATGGCTACACCTTC
>TRBV7-2|TRBJ2-3|TRBD1|-
CASSLGQGVDTQYF
TGTGCCAGCAGCCTCGGACAGGGCGTAGATACGCAGTATTTT
>TRBV5-4|TRBJ2-4|-|few
CASSLDGEIQYF
TGTGCCAGCAGCTTGGACGGTGAAATTCAGTACTTC
>TRBV5-1|TRBJ1-1|-|-
CASSLGAVSPEAFF
TGCGCCAGCAGCTTGGGGGCAGTTTCACCTGAAGCTTTCTTT
>TRBV6-1|TRBJ2-5|-|few
CASSLDPWETQYF
TGTGCCAGCAGCTTGGATCCGTGGGAGACCCAGTACTTC
>TRBV28|TRBJ1-5|-|-
CASSLNEIYAF
TGTGCCAGCAGTTTAAATGAGATCTACGCGTTT
>TRBV7-9|TRBJ1-5|-|few
CASSLGNQPQHF
TGTGCCAGCAGCTTAGGGAATCAGCCCCAGCATTTT
>TRBV18|TRBJ1-3|-|-
CASSPWGLVDTIYF
TGTGCCAGCTCACCATGGGGTCTTGTAGACACCATATATTTT
>TRBV6-2/TRBV6-3|TRBJ2-7|TRBD1|-
CASSAYRDSSYEQYF
TGTGCCAGCAGTGCGTACCGGGACAGTTCCTACGAGCAGTACTTC
>TRBV10-3|TRBJ1-2|-|-
CAISEYLQPKPLNYGYTF
TGTGCCATCAGTGAGTACTTGCAGCCCAAACCCCTTAACTATGGCTACACCTTC
>TRBV7-9|TRBJ2-1|TRBD2|few
CASSLSGAYNEQFF
TGTGCCAGCAGCCTTAGCGGGGCCTACAATGAGCAGTTCTTC
>TRBV5-7|TRBJ2-2|-|-
CASSPGILTGELFF
TGTGCCAGCAGCCCAGGGATCCTAACCGGGGAGCTGTTTTTT
>TRBV30|TRBJ2-1|-|-
CAWSALSPTSIPYNEQFF
TGTGCCTGGAGTGCCCTTTCCCCTACTAGCATCCCCTACAATGAGCAGTTCTTC
>TRBV3-1|TRBJ2-3|-|-
CASSQGIDTQYF
TGTGCCAGCAGCCAAGGGATCGATACGCAGTATTTT
>TRBV6-5|TRBJ1-5|TRBD1|-
CASSYLTGEVSNQPQHF
TGTGCCAGCAGTTACTTGACAGGGGAGGTCAGCAATCAGCCCCAGCATTTT
>TRBV9|TRBJ1-6|-|-
CASSVRSSYNSPLHF
TGTGCCAGCAGCGTGAGGAGCTCCTATAATTCACCCCTCCACTTT
>TRBV20-1|TRBJ2-1|-|-
CSARGGWNEQFF
TGCAGTGCTAGAGGGGGTTGGAATGAGCAGTTCTTC
>TRBV27|TRBJ2-3|TRBD2|few
CASTRAGSTDTQYF
TGTGCCAGCACGCGAGCGGGAAGCACAGATACGCAGTATTTT
>TRBV6-2/TRBV6-3|TRBJ1-6|-|-
CASGTFGNSPLHF
TGTGCCAGCGGGACCTTCGGCAATTCACCCCTCCACTTT
>TRBV11-3|TRBJ2-1|-|-
CASSQSGEAGREQFF
TGTGCCAGCAGCCAGTCGGGGGAGGCTGGGCGGGAGCAGTTCTTC
>TRBV4-1|TRBJ2-7|-|once
CASTPSPDRLYYEQYF
TGCGCCAGCACCCCAAGCCCTGACAGACTATACTACGAGCAGTACTTC
>TRBV29-1|TRBJ2-2|TRBD2|medium-sized
CSVGTSLNTGELFF
TGCAGCGTCGGGACTAGCCTGAACACCGGGGAGCTGTTTTTT
>TRBV2|TRBJ1-2|TRBD1|few
CASSISGGNYGYTF
TGTGCCAGCAGTATCTCAGGGGGAAACTATGGCTACACCTTC
>TRBV10-1|TRBJ1-2|-|few
CASSPSGGNGYTF
TGCGCCAGCAGTCCGTCGGGGGGCAATGGCTACACCTTC
>TRBV28|TRBJ1-1|TRBD1|-
CASSSIGTGLTEAFF
TGTGCCAGCAGTTCTATCGGGACAGGGCTCACTGAAGCTTTCTTT
>TRBV6-2/TRBV6-3|TRBJ2-4|-|-
CASSYSASSLNIQYF
TGTGCCAGCAGTTACAGCGCGAGCAGCCTAAACATTCAGTACTTC
>TRBV27|TRBJ2-2|-|-
CASSPGHQANTGELFF
TGTGCCAGCAGTCCTGGACACCAAGCGAACACCGGGGAGCTGTTTTTT
>TRBV4-2|TRBJ2-1|TRBD2|-
CASSQEPSPGLAGGNEQFF
TGTGCCAGCAGCCAAGAACCCTCACCGGGACTAGCGGGAGGAAATGAGCAGTTCTTC
>TRBV2|TRBJ2-7|TRBD1|-
CASSVELQGGEQYF
TGTGCCAGCAGTGTGGAATTACAGGGGGGAGAGCAGTACTTC
>TRBV28|TRBJ1-2|TRBD1|-
CASIPTGVYGYTF
TGTGCCAGCATCCCGACAGGGGTCTATGGCTACACCTTC
>TRBV6-2/TRBV6-3|TRBJ2-3|TRBD1|-
CASSSWTGGTDTQYF
TGTGCCAGCAGTTCCTGGACAGGGGGCACAGATACGCAGTATTTT